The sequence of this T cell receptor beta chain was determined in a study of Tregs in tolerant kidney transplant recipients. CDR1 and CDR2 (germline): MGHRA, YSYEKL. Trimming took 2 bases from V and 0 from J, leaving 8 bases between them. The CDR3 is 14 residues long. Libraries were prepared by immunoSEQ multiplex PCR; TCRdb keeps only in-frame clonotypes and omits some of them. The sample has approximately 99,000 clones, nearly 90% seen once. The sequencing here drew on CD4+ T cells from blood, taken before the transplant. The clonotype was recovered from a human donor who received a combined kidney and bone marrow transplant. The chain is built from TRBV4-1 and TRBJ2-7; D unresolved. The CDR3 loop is CASSQPEISYEQYF. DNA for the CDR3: TGCGCCAGCAGCCAACCAGAAATCTCCTACGAGCAGTACTTC.